This T cell receptor beta chain was profiled in a study of blood T cell repertoires in COVID-19. Study at large: T cells, B-cell-depleted T cells, or PBMCs provided the cDNA or gDNA that served as material.

The method was immunoSEQ multiplex PCR; TCRdb's version includes in-frame clones alone and lacks a portion of them. Altogether roughly 180,000 clones are present, 81% being singletons, with the ten largest covering approximately 11%. Germline CDR1 is SEHNR and CDR2 is FQNEAQ (reference sequence). Trimming took 5 bases from V and 4 from J; bases not matched to a gene: 6. The CDR3 is made up of 17 amino acids. The receptor was derived from a middle-aged woman with COVID-19, enrolled during active disease. The sample comprised peripheral blood. This chain uses TRBV7-9 with TRBJ2-3, with 16 bases lining up with TRBD2. CDR3 coding DNA: TGTGCCAGCAGCCCAGGGACTAGCGGGAGGGGAGCAGATACGCAGTATTTT. Translated: CASSPGTSGRGADTQYF.